The clone carrying this T cell receptor (beta chain) was found a few times. The V segment lost 2 bases and the J segment 5 bases; nucleotides outside the gene matches: 14. This CDR3 spans 17 amino acids. Germline loops: CDR1 SGHTA, CDR2 FQGNSA. The sample belongs to a study of HIV-infected patients and healthy controls. All unsorted peripheral T cells were captured because whole blood was used without fractionation. About 450 ng RNA was reverse transcribed with alpha and beta constant-region primers. Using multiplexing indices, alpha and beta chain libraries were generated apart by chain-specific third strand synthesis. MiXCR was run by TCRdb on the 5' RACE reads, yielding one entry per CDR3 protein. The data hold around 9,800 distinct CDR3 sequences, with 7.3% observed a single time.

Sequenced here: blood, sampled before antiretroviral therapy. This sequence was found in an adult with HIV infection. The chain carries TRBV7-2 and TRBJ1-2; 7 nucleotides agree with TRBD1. The CDR3 spells CASSLTRNRGISYGYTF. DNA for the CDR3: TGTGCCAGCAGCTTAACCCGCAACAGGGGTATCTCGTATGGCTACACCTTC.